This TCR beta chain was identified in a study of metastatic and nonmetastatic thyroid tumors. Among the patients, none had received any treatment before thyroid surgery. Per the germline V gene, CDR1 is SGHRS and CDR2 is YFSETQ. The CDR3 contains 14 residues. Unmatched junction bases numbered 4, after V lost 4 bases and J lost 1 base. Using MiXCR, TCRdb re-called clones from the PCR reads. The profile shows about 20,000 clones, around 33% of them singletons. The sample taken for sequencing was tumor tissue. V is TRBV5-1 and J is TRBJ1-1, with TRBD1 matching over 7 bases. This TCR was recovered from a female donor with papillary thyroid cancer or a benign thyroid nodule (not recorded which). Some clones in this sample may be carry-over from other donors' samples. The CDR3 sequence: CASSGGQRNTEAFF. The DNA for the CDR3 is TGCGCCAGCAGCGGGGGACAGAGGAACACTGAAGCTTTCTTT.